The present T cell receptor (beta chain) was sequenced within a study of T-cell memory formation after mild COVID-19. The CDR3 is 15 residues long. Between the trimmed V and J ends, which lost 3 bases and 1 base, there was a span of 10 bases. Looked up from germline, CDR1 is ENHRY and CDR2 is SYGVKD. TCRdb called the 5' RACE reads again in MiXCR, with one record for every CDR3 protein. Among fewer than 250,000 distinct CDR3 sequences listed, around 27% were seen once. The chain recombines TRBV10-3 with TRBJ2-1; D gene unclear. This TCR was recovered from an adult woman who had mild COVID-19 (a few samples of this study predate the infection). Cell type and time point are not known. Sequenced: PBMCs or a T cell subset sorted from them (not recorded which). The CDR3 spells CAISDTTISYNEQFF. Here the CDR3 DNA reads TGTGCCATCAGTGATACAACTATTTCCTACAATGAGCAGTTCTTC.